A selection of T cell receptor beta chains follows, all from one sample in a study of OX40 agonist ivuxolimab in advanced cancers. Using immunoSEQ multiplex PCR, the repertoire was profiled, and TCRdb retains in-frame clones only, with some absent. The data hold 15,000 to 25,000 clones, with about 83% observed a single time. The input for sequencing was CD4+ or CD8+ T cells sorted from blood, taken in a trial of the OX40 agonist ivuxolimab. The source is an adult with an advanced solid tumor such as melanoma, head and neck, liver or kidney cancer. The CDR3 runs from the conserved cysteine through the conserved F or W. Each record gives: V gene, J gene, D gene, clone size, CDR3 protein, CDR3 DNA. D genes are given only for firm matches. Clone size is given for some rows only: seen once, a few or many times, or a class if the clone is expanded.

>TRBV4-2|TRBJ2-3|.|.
CASSQSGSTDTQYF
TGTGCCAGCAGCCAATCAGGGAGCACAGATACGCAGTATTTT
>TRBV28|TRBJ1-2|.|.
CASSFLGNYGYTF
TGTGCCAGCAGTTTTTTAGGAAACTATGGCTACACCTTC
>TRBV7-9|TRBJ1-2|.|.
CASSSGQPSYGYTF
TGTGCCAGCAGCTCCGGACAGCCCTCCTATGGCTACACCTTC
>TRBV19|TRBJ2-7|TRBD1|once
CASSIGWGTGPYEQYF
TGTGCCAGTAGTATAGGATGGGGGACAGGACCCTACGAGCAGTACTTC
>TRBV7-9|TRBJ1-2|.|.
CASSLGQPKTGYTF
TGTGCCAGCAGCTTAGGACAGCCAAAAACTGGCTACACCTTC
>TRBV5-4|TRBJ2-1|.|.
CASSLVAGTSYNEQFF
TGTGCCAGCAGCTTGGTGGCGGGGACCTCCTACAATGAGCAGTTCTTC
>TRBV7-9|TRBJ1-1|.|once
CASSLSGAPSEAFF
TGTGCCAGCAGCTTATCCGGGGCACCTTCCGAAGCTTTCTTT
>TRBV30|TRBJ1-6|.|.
CAWSVGGSYNSPLHF
TGTGCCTGGAGTGTAGGAGGCTCCTATAATTCACCCCTCCACTTT
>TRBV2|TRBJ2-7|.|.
CASSPLTSDEQYF
TGTGCCAGCAGTCCCTTGACCTCTGACGAGCAGTACTTC
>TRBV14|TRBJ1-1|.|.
CASSQGQSLLNTEAFF
TGTGCCAGCAGCCAAGGGCAAAGTCTTCTGAACACTGAAGCTTTCTTT
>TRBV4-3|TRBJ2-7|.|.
CASSQVKGWYEQYF
TGCGCCAGCAGCCAAGTCAAGGGGTGGTACGAGCAGTACTTC
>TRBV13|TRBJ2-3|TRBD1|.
CASRPQGSTDTQYF
TGTGCCAGCAGGCCACAGGGGAGCACAGATACGCAGTATTTT
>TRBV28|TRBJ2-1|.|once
CASSFRYTNEQFF
TGTGCCAGCAGTTTCCGCTATACCAATGAGCAGTTCTTC
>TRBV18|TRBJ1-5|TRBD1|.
CASSPNTGVNQPQHF
TGTGCCAGCTCACCGAATACAGGGGTCAATCAGCCCCAGCATTTT
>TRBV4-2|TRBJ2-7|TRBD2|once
CASSQDVASGKSYEQYF
TGTGCCAGCAGCCAAGATGTAGCTAGCGGAAAATCCTACGAGCAGTACTTC
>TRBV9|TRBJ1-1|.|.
CASSSSNREAFF
TGTGCCAGCAGCTCATCCAACAGGGAAGCTTTCTTT
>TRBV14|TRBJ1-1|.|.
CASSQVRGSEAFF
TGTGCCAGCAGCCAAGTTCGAGGGAGTGAAGCTTTCTTT
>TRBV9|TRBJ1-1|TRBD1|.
CASSAGQGAEAFF
TGTGCCAGCAGCGCCGGACAGGGGGCTGAAGCTTTCTTT
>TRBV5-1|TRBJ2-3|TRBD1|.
CASSFDPRTGTDTDTQYF
TGCGCCAGCAGCTTCGACCCTCGGACAGGAACCGACACAGATACGCAGTATTTT
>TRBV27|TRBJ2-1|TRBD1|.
CASSFFGTGLYNEQFF
TGTGCCAGCAGTTTTTTTGGGACAGGGCTTTACAATGAGCAGTTCTTC
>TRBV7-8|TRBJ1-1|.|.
CASSLRILGRANTEAFF
TGTGCCAGCAGCTTAAGGATTTTGGGGAGGGCGAACACTGAAGCTTTCTTT
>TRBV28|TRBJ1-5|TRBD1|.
CAISTGGSNQPQHF
TGTGCCATTTCGACAGGGGGAAGCAATCAGCCCCAGCATTTT
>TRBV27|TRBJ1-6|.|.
CASSPGPTVAYNNSPLHF
TGTGCCAGCAGCCCCGGTCCCACAGTTGCCTATAATAATTCACCCCTCCACTTT
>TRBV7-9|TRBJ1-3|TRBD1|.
CATQRDRDKMNSGNTIYF
TGTGCCACCCAGAGGGACAGGGATAAAATGAACTCTGGAAACACCATATATTTT
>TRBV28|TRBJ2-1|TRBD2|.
CASSLMGGSSYNEQFF
TGTGCCAGCAGCCTCATGGGGGGGAGCTCCTACAATGAGCAGTTCTTC
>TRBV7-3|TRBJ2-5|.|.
CASSPSSLETQYF
TGTGCCAGCAGCCCGAGCTCCCTAGAGACCCAGTACTTC
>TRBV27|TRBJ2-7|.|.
CASSLSLTTGPLEQYF
TGTGCCAGCAGTTTGTCCCTGACTACGGGGCCCCTCGAGCAGTACTTC
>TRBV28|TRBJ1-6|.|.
CASSNRVNSPLHF
TGTGCCAGCAGCAACAGGGTCAACTCACCCCTCCACTTT
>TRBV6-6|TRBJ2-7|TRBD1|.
CASSYLGQGAMYEQYF
TGTGCCAGCAGTTACCTAGGACAGGGAGCTATGTACGAGCAGTACTTC
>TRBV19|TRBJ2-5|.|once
CASSEHQETQYF
TGTGCCAGTAGTGAACACCAAGAGACCCAGTACTTC
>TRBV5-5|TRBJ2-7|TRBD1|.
CASSLGWTGHEQYF
TGTGCCAGCAGCTTGGGTTGGACAGGGCACGAGCAGTACTTC
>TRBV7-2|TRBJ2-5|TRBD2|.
CASSLVRGEQETQYF
TGTGCCAGCAGCTTAGTCCGGGGGGAACAAGAGACCCAGTACTTC
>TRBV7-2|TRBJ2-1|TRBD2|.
CASSFSGGGNEQFF
TGTGCCAGCAGCTTTAGCGGGGGGGGTAATGAGCAGTTCTTC
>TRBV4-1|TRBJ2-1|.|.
CASSQDLGHNTYNEQFF
TGCGCCAGCAGCCAAGATCTGGGACACAATACCTACAATGAGCAGTTCTTC
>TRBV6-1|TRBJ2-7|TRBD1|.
CASRERAGGYEQYF
TGTGCCAGCAGGGAAAGGGCAGGGGGCTACGAGCAGTACTTC
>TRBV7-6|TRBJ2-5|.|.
CASSLALGSGETQYF
TGTGCCAGCAGCTTAGCCTTGGGGAGCGGAGAGACCCAGTACTTC
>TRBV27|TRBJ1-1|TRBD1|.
CASSVTGGVPTEAFF
TGTGCCAGCAGTGTGACAGGGGGCGTACCCACTGAAGCTTTCTTT
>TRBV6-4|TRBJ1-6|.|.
CASSDRNNSPLHF
TGTGCCAGCAGTGACAGGAATAATTCACCCCTCCACTTT
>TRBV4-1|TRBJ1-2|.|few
CASSPTWGVYGYTF
TGCGCCAGCAGCCCCACCTGGGGCGTCTATGGCTACACCTTC
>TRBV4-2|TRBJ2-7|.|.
CASSPIAGEQYF
TGTGCCAGCAGCCCCATTGCCGGCGAGCAGTACTTC